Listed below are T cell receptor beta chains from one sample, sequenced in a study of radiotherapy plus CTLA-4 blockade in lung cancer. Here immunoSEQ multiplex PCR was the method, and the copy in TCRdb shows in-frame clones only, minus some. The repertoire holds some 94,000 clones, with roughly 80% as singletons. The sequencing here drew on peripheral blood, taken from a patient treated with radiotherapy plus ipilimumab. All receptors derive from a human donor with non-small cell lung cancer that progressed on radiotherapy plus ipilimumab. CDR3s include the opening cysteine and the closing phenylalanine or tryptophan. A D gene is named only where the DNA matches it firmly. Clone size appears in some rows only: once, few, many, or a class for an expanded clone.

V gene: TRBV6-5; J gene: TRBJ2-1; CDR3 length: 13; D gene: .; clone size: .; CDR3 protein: CASRGRRYNEQFF; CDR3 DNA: TGTGCCAGCCGGGGGAGGAGATACAATGAGCAGTTCTTC
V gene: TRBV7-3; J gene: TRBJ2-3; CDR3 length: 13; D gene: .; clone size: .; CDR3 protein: CASSLKGADTQYF; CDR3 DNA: TGTGCCAGCAGCTTAAAGGGCGCAGATACGCAGTATTTT
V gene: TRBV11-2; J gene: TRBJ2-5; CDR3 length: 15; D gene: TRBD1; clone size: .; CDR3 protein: CASSHVEGARETQYF; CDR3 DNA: TGTGCCAGCAGCCACGTTGAGGGGGCGCGGGAGACCCAGTACTTC
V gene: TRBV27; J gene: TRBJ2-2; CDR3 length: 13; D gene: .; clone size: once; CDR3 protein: CASSLGWTGELFF; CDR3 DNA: TGTGCCAGCAGTTTGGGGTGGACCGGGGAGCTGTTTTTT
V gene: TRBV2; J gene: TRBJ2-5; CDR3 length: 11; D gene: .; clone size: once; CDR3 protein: CASKKEETQYF; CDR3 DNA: TGTGCCAGCAAGAAGGAGGAGACCCAGTACTTC
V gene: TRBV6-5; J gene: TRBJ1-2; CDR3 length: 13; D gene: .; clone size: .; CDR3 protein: CASSYGGTYGYTF; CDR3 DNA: TGTGCCAGCAGTTACGGGGGAACTTATGGCTACACCTTC
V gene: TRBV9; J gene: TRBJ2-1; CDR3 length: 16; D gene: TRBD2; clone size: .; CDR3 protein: CASSVDFGLVYNEQFF; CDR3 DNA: TGTGCCAGCAGCGTAGATTTCGGACTAGTCTATAATGAGCAGTTCTTC
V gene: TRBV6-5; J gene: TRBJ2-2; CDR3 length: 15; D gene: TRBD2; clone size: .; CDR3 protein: CAGSSTSGSPGELFF; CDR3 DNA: TGTGCCGGCAGTTCTACTAGCGGGAGCCCCGGGGAGCTGTTTTTT
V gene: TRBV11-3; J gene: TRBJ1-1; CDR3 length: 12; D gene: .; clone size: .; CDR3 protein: CASSSRGSEAFF; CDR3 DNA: TGTGCCAGCAGCTCAAGGGGGAGTGAAGCTTTCTTT
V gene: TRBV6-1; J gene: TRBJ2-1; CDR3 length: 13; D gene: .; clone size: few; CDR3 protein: CASSDFDGNEQFF; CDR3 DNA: TGTGCCAGCAGTGATTTCGACGGCAATGAGCAGTTCTTC
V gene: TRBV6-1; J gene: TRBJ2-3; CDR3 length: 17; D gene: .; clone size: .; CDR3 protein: CASSGLTGHTSTDTQYF; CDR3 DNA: TGTGCCAGCAGTGGCCTGACAGGACATACTAGCACAGATACGCAGTATTTT
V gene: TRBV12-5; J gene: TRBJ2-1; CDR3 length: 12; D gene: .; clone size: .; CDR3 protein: CASGEFGNEQFF; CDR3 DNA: TGTGCTAGTGGTGAGTTCGGGAATGAGCAGTTCTTC
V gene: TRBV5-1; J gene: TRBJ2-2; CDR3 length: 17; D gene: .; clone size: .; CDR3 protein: CASSLGADSLLIGELFF; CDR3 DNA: TGCGCCAGCAGCTTGGGTGCGGACTCTCTATTGATCGGGGAGCTGTTTTTT
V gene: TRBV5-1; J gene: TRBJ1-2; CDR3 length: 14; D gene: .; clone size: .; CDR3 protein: CASSLLTATYGYTF; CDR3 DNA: TGCGCCAGCAGCTTGTTGACAGCGACCTATGGCTACACCTTC
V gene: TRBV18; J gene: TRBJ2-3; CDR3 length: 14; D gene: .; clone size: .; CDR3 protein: CASSSPGGTDTQYF; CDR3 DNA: TGTGCCAGCTCATCACCCGGGGGAACAGATACGCAGTATTTT
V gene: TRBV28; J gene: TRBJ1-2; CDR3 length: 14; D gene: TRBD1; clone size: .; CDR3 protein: CASSPPDREYGYTF; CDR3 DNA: TGTGCCAGCAGTCCCCCCGACAGGGAGTATGGCTACACCTTC
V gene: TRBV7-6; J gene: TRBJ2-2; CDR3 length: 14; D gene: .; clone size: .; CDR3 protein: CASKDSPNTGELFF; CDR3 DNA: TGTGCCAGCAAGGACTCACCGAACACCGGGGAGCTGTTTTTT
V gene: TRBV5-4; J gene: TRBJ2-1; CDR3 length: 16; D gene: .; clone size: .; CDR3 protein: CASSPGTFRSYNEQFF; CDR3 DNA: TGTGCCAGCAGCCCGGGGACATTCCGCTCCTACAATGAGCAGTTCTTC
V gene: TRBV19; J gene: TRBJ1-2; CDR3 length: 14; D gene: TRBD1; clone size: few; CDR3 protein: CASRRTGEGYGYTF; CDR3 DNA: TGTGCCAGTAGGCGGACAGGGGAAGGCTATGGCTACACCTTC
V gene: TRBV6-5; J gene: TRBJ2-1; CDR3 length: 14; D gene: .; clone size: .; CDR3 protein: CASSYSELYNEQFF; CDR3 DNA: TGTGCCAGCAGTTACTCGGAATTATACAATGAGCAGTTCTTC
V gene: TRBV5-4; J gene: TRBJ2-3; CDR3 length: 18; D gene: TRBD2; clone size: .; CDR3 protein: CASSPPLGAGASTDTQYF; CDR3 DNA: TGTGCCAGCAGCCCACCCCTAGGCGCGGGAGCTAGCACAGATACGCAGTATTTT
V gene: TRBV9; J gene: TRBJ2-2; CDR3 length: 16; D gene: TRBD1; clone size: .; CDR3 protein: CASSVAGTGFIGELFF; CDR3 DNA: TGTGCCAGCAGCGTGGCCGGGACAGGCTTTATTGGGGAGCTGTTTTTT
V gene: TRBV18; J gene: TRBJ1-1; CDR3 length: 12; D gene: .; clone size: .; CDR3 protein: CASSLELDEAFF; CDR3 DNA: TGTGCCAGCTCACTGGAGCTAGATGAAGCTTTCTTT
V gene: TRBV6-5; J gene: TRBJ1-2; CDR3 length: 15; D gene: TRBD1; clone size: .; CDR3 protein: CASRRDRGLVYGYTF; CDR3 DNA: TGTGCCAGCAGGCGGGACAGGGGGCTAGTCTATGGCTACACCTTC
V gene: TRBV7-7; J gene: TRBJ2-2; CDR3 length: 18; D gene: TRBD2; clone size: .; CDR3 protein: CASSLGRLIAGAKGELFF; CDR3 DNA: TGTGCTAGCAGCTTAGGGCGGCTGATCGCGGGAGCGAAGGGGGAGCTGTTTTTT
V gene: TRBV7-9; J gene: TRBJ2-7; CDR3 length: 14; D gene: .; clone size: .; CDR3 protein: CASSSPGTAYEQYF; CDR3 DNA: TGTGCCAGCAGCTCCCCCGGGACCGCGTACGAGCAGTACTTC
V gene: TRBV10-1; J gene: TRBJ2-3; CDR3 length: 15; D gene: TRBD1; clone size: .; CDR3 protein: CASNWDRGAADTQYF; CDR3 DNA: TGCGCCAGCAACTGGGACAGGGGGGCGGCAGATACGCAGTATTTT
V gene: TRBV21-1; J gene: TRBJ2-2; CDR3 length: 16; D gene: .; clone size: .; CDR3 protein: CASSRSRQGNTGELFF; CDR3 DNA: TGTGCCAGCAGTCGAAGTCGGCAGGGGAACACCGGGGAGCTGTTTTTT
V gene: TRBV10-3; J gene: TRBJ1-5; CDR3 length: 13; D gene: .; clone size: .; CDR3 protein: CAISENSNQPQHF; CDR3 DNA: TGTGCCATCAGTGAGAACAGCAATCAGCCCCAGCATTTT
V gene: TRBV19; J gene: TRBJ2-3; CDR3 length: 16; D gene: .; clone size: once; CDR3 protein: CASSITGSLGADTQYF; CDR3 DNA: TGTGCCAGTAGTATTACAGGCTCCCTGGGCGCAGATACGCAGTATTTT
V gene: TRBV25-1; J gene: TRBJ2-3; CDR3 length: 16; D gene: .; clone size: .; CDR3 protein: CASSETPAGRTDTQYF; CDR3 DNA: TGTGCCAGCAGTGAAACCCCCGCTGGGCGCACAGATACGCAGTATTTT
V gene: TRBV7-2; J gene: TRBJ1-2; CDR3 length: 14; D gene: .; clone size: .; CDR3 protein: CASSLDGRNYGYTF; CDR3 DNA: TGTGCCAGCAGCTTAGACGGGAGAAACTATGGCTACACCTTC
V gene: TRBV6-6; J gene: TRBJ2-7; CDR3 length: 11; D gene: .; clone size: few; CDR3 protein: CASSSPREQYF; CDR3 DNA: TGTGCCAGCAGTTCCCCTCGTGAGCAGTACTTC
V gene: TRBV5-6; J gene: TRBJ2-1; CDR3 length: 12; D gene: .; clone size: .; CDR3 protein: CASSPNLNEQFF; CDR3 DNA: TGTGCCAGCAGCCCTAATCTCAATGAGCAGTTCTTC
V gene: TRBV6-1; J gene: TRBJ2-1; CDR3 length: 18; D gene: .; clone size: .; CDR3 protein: CASSEADGLWSSYNEQFF; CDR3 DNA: TGTGCCAGCAGTGAGGCGGATGGACTTTGGAGCTCCTACAATGAGCAGTTCTTC
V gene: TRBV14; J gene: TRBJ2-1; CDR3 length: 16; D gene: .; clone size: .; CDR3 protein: CASSRILLRTYNEQFF; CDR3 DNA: TGTGCCAGCAGCCGAATTTTGCTCCGGACCTACAATGAGCAGTTCTTC
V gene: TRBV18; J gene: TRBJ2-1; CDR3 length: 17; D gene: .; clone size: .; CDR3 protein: CASSPPTGYHSYNEQFF; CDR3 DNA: TGTGCCAGCTCACCACCGACTGGCTATCACTCCTACAATGAGCAGTTCTTC
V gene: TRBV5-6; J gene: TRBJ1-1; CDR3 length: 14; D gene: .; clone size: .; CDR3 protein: CASSFLRDNTEAFF; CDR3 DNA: TGTGCCAGCAGCTTCCTCAGGGACAACACTGAAGCTTTCTTT
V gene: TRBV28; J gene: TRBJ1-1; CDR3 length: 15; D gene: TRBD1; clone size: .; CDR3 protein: CASSLNRGVVAEAFF; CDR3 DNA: TGTGCCAGCAGTCTCAACAGGGGAGTAGTCGCTGAAGCTTTCTTT
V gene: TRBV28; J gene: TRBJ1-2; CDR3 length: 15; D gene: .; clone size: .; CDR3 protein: CASSLGHTLHYGYTF; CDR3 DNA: TGTGCCAGCAGTCTCGGACATACTCTCCACTATGGCTACACCTTC
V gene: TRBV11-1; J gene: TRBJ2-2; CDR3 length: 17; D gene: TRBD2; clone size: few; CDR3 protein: CASSFGSREGRIGELFF; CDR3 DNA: TGTGCCAGCAGCTTTGGAAGTCGGGAGGGCCGGATCGGGGAGCTGTTTTTT
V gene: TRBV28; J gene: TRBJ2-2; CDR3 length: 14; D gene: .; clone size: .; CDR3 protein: CASSREWNTGELFF; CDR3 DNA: TGTGCCAGCAGCCGGGAGTGGAACACCGGGGAGCTGTTTTTT